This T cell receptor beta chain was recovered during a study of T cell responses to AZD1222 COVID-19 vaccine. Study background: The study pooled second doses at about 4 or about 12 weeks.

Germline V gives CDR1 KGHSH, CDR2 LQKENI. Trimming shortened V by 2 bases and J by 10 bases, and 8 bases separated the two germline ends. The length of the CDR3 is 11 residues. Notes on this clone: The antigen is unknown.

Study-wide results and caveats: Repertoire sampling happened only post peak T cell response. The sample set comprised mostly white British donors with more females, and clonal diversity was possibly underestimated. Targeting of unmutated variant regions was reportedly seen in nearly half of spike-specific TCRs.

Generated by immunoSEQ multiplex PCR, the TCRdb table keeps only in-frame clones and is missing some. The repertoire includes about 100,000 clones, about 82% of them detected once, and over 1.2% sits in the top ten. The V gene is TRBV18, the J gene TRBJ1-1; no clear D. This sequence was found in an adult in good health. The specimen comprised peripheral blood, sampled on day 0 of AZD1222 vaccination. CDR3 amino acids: CASSPEVGAFF. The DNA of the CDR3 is TGTGCCAGCTCACCAGAGGTTGGAGCTTTCTTT.